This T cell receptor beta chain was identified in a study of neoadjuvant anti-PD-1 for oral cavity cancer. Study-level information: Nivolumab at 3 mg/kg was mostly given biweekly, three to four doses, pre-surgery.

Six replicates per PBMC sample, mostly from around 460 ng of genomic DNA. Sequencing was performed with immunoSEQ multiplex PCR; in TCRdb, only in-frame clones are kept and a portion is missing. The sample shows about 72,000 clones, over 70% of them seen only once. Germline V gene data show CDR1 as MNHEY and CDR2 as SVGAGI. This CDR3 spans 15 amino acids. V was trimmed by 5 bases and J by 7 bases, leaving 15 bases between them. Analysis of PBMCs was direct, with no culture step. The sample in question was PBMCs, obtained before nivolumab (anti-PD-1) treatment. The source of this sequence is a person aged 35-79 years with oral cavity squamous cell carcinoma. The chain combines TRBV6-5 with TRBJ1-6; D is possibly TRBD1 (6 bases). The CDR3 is CASSPGTRRNSPLHF. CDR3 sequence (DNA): TGTGCCAGCAGTCCGGGGACAAGGAGGAATTCACCCCTCCACTTT.